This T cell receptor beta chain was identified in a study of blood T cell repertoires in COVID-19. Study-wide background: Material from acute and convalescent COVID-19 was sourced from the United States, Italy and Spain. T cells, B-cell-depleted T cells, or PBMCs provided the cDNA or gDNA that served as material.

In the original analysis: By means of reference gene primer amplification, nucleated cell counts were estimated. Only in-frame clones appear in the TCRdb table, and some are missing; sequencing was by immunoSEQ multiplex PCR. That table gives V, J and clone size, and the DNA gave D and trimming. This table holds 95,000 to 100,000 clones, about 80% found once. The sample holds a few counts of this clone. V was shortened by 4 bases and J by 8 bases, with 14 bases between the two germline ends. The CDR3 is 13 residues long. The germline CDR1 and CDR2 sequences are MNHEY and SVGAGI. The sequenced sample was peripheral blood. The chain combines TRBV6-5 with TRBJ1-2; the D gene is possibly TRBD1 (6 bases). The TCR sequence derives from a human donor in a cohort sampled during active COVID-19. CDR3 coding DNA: TGTGCCAGCAGTTCCGACAGGCTACGCGGCTACACCTTC. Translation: CASSSDRLRGYTF.